This T cell receptor beta chain was retrieved from a study of identical twins. Trimming removed 0 bases from V and 6 bases from J, with 13 bases in between. CDR1 is SGDLS and CDR2 is YYNGEE in the germline V gene. The CDR3 totals 14 residues. Template switching introduced a universal primer site, and the cDNA bore unique molecular identifiers. TCRdb re-derived calls from the 5' RACE reads in MiXCR, one entry per CDR3 protein. The sample holds 550,000 to 700,000 distinct CDR3 sequences, 21% seen once. This clonotype has a handful of counts. The data also belong to a second study, concerning T cells expressing NK-cell markers. From that study: Roughly 6 donors showed dominant NKG2C+ clonotypes comprising about 1.0-8% of their CD8+ T cells.

The TCR comes from a young woman in good health. The gene calls are TRBV9 and TRBJ2-7; D might be TRBD1 or TRBD2, each matching 6 bases. The specimen was PBMCs. The CDR3, as DNA: TGTGCCAGCAGCGTAGGTGGGGGGCGTAGCGAGCAGTACTTC. Its translation: CASSVGGGRSEQYF.